Sequencing of this T cell receptor beta chain was carried out in a study of spatial heterogeneity in lung cancer. Study at large: A unique TCR and UMI combination showed up more than ten times in raw reads, on average.

Described time point: sample taken at primary tumor resection. Extraction of whole RNA from tumor, nontumor lung or frozen PBMC preceded unsorted sequencing. 72 TRACERx patients with early, untreated non-small cell lung cancer donated samples. TCR cDNA molecules were tagged individually, and each one carried a unique molecular identifier. Each CDR3 protein gets one entry after TCRdb re-called the 5' RACE reads with MiXCR. The sample lists more than 6,500 distinct CDR3 sequences, approximately 3.9% occurring once. Within the sample, this clonotype is medium-sized. The CDR3 covers 15 residues. The V end was cut by 5 bases, the J end by 0 bases, with 15 bases between. CDR1 and CDR2 from the germline V gene are DFQATT and SNEGSKA (reference sequence).

This clonotype was obtained from a female donor with early-stage non-small cell lung cancer. The sample was normal lung tissue next to the tumor, taken at surgery. This sequence joins TRBV20-1 and TRBJ2-3; no reliable D call. The CDR3 region is CSASGLTFSTDTQYF. The CDR3 DNA is TGCAGTGCTTCAGGCCTTACCTTTAGCACAGATACGCAGTATTTT.